Following are 14 T cell receptor beta chains from one sample sequenced in a study of blood T cell repertoires in COVID-19. This table comes from immunoSEQ multiplex PCR, and its TCRdb copy is limited to in-frame clones, with some not included. The profile shows about 190,000 clones, roughly 83% of them singletons. Sequencing was done on a sample of PBMCs or T cells enriched from blood (not recorded which). The receptors were sampled from a woman in her twenties or thirties who had recovered from COVID-19.

The gene calls are TRBV21-1 and TRBJ2-1; the table's D call, TRBD2, has no DNA check behind it. TRBV21-1 is a pseudogene segment. The CDR3 runs to 14 residues. Here the CDR3 reads CASSKALGVDEQFF. CDR3 DNA sequence: TGTGCCAGCAGCAAAGCGCTAGGAGTGGATGAGCAGTTCTTC.

CDR3 amino acids: CASSLDQGGFNQPQHF. CDR3 nucleotides: TGTGCCAGCAGCTTAGACCAGGGGGGATTCAATCAGCCCCAGCATTTT. This rearrangement joins TRBV7-6 to TRBJ1-5, with TRBD1 matching 7 bases. Germline loops: CDR1 SGHVS, CDR2 FNYEAQ. The J segment lost 3 bases and the V segment lost 1 base, leaving 6 bases of the junction unmatched. The CDR3 totals 16 residues.

V is TRBV4-2 and J is TRBJ1-1; unclear D gene. V was trimmed by 0 bases and J by 5 bases, leaving 4 bases between them. The CDR3 is made up of 12 amino acids. Germline CDR1 and CDR2: LGHNA and YNFKEQ. CDR3 in amino acids: CASSQEQTEAFF. For the CDR3, the DNA is TGTGCCAGCAGCCAAGAGCAGACTGAAGCTTTCTTT.

The chain employs TRBV6-5 and TRBJ2-4; TRBD1 matches 7 bases. This CDR3 comprises 15 residues. The trim removed 6 bases at V and 2 bases at J, leaving 7 bases unmatched. The germline V gene encodes CDR1 MNHEY and CDR2 SVGAGI. The CDR3 coding sequence is TGTGCCAGCAGCCATCAGGGGGAATCCAAAAACATTCAGTACTTC. Amino acid sequence: CASSHQGESKNIQYF.

The chain is built from TRBV28 and TRBJ2-5, with 15 positions matching TRBD2. Per germline, CDR1 MDHEN and CDR2 SYDVKM. The length of the CDR3 is 16 residues. V trimming: 5 bases; J trimming: 5 bases; junction bases outside the gene matches: 6. In nucleotides, the CDR3 is TGTGCCAGCAGTACCGGACTAGCGGGAGGGGGGGAGACCCAGTACTTC. Amino acids: CASSTGLAGGGETQYF.

Only a few counts were recorded for this clone. This chain links TRBV7-8 with TRBJ1-2, with 7 bases identical to TRBD1. Looked up from germline, CDR1 is SGHVS and CDR2 is FQNEAQ. Trimming cost V 5 bases and J 0 bases; bases outside gene matches: 6. The CDR3 loop spans 15 amino acids. The CDR3 is CASSEQGTSNYGYTF. In DNA, the CDR3 is TGTGCCAGCAGCGAACAGGGGACTTCTAACTATGGCTACACCTTC.

In DNA form, the CDR3 reads TGTGCCAGCAGGAGGGCCGGCGGTCAGCCCCAGCATTTT. Translating it yields CASRRAGGQPQHF. The V call is TRBV12-3 or TRBV12-4, the J call TRBJ1-5, with no clear D. Trimming removed 6 bases at V and 6 bases at J, with 12 bases between. This CDR3 has 13 residues.

The chain is built from TRBV6-5 and TRBJ1-2; possible D gene TRBD1, 5 bases. The CDR3 extends over 13 amino acids. V lost 1 base, J lost 3 bases, and 6 bases lay in between. Germline V gene sequence: CDR1 MNHEY, CDR2 SVGAGI. This CDR3 reads CASSYLTDYGYTF. CDR3 DNA sequence: TGTGCCAGCAGTTACTTGACAGACTATGGCTACACCTTC.

J is TRBJ2-1 and V is TRBV28; D might be TRBD2 (5 bases). The germline CDR1 and CDR2 sequences are MDHEN and SYDVKM. Trimming cost V 10 bases and J 4 bases, with 11 bases left between them. The CDR3 consists of 12 residues. The CDR3 sequence is CAISTGYNEQFF. CDR3 sequence (DNA): TGTGCCATTAGCACGGGGTACAATGAGCAGTTCTTC.

The chain combines TRBV7-3 with TRBJ2-2; D gene ambiguous. The germline V gene encodes CDR1 SGHTA and CDR2 FQGTGA. V was cut by 7 bases and J by 0 bases, with 6 bases left in between. The CDR3 loop spans 13 amino acids. The CDR3 nucleotides read TGTGCCAGCACGTCCGCGAACACCGGGGAGCTGTTTTTT. This translates into CASTSANTGELFF.

The chain carries TRBV6-1 and TRBJ1-5, with a weak D call TRBD1 (6 bases). This CDR3 region has 18 residues. The V end was cut by 4 bases, the J end by 1 base, with 20 bases between. Germline V gives CDR1 MNHNS, CDR2 SASEGT. DNA of the CDR3: TGTGCCAGCAGTGGGAGAAACAGGGCGATGGGGAGCAATCAGCCCCAGCATTTT. Protein sequence: CASSGRNRAMGSNQPQHF.

This clone is a singleton in its sample. CDR3 in DNA: TGTGCCAGCAGCTTGGGTGGGCAGAGCTCCTACGAGCAGTACGTC. It is translated as CASSLGGQSSYEQYV. The V gene is TRBV7-6, the J gene TRBJ2-7; D is ambiguous. This CDR3 contains 15 residues. V lost 3 bases to trimming and J lost 0 bases, with 12 bases between them. Germline V lookup: CDR1 SGHVS, CDR2 FNYEAQ.

J is TRBJ1-1 and V is TRBV6-5, with a possible D match to TRBD1 (5 bases). The CDR3 is made up of 15 amino acids. Germline CDR1 and CDR2: MNHEY and SVGAGI. The V end lost 10 bases, the J end lost 1 base, and 19 bases lay between the germline ends. CDR3: CANTLEGRGNTEAFF. CDR3 DNA sequence: TGTGCCAACACCCTCGAGGGGAGGGGGAACACTGAAGCTTTCTTT.

This rearrangement joins TRBV28 to TRBJ1-6; 12 positions match TRBD1. This CDR3 is built from 19 residues. Germline loops: CDR1 MDHEN, CDR2 SYDVKM. V lost 6 bases, J lost 5 bases, and 14 bases stayed unmatched. CDR3 coding DNA: TGTGCCAGCAGAGGCCGGGACAGGGGGCTCCCGACGAATAATTCACCCCTCCACTTT. It translates to CASRGRDRGLPTNNSPLHF.